Below are 30 T cell receptor beta chains sequenced from a single sample in a study of shared clonotypes between healthy human individuals. The repertoire was sequenced with immunoSEQ multiplex PCR; TCRdb's copy has only in-frame clones and lacks some. The table has 950,000 to 1,300,000 clones, roughly 70% seen once; the top ten hold approximately 1.5%. Sequenced input: memory CD4+ T cells sorted from blood. The sample's subset: CD45RA-negative fraction. All receptors derive from a man aged 18 to 29 in good health.

The rearrangement links TRBV5-1 to TRBJ2-5; D remains unclear. Trimming removed 4 bases at V and 4 bases at J, with 17 bases between. Looked up from germline, CDR1 is SGHRS and CDR2 is YFSETQ. This CDR3 is built from 15 residues. The CDR3 loop is CASSPPEGLGETQYF. The CDR3 DNA follows: TGCGCCAGCAGCCCACCGGAAGGATTAGGAGAGACCCAGTACTTC.

This clone was seen a single time. The chain has TRBV5-1 and TRBJ2-7, with D possibly TRBD1 on 5 matching bases. Germline CDR1 and CDR2: SGHRS and YFSETQ. V lost 3 bases, J lost 2 bases, and 12 bases lay in between. This CDR3 spans 14 amino acids. CDR3 protein: CASSSSPGPYEQYF. CDR3 in DNA: TGCGCCAGCAGCTCAAGCCCAGGGCCCTACGAGCAGTACTTC. The whole variable domain, filled in from reference TRBV5-1 and TRBJ2-7, reads KAGVTQTPRYLIKTRGQQVTLSCSPISGHRSVSWYQQTPGQGLQFLFEYFSETQRNKGNFPGRFSGRQFSNSRSEMNVSTLELGDSALYLCASSSSPGPYEQYFGPGTRLTVT.

The chain combines TRBV7-8 with TRBJ2-7; TRBD2 matches at 8 bases. The CDR3 is 15 residues long. Per the germline V gene, CDR1 is SGHVS and CDR2 is FQNEAQ. With 6 bases clipped from V and 1 base from J, the junction kept 8 bases outside the gene matches. This CDR3 reads CASRISGSPSYEQYF. DNA of the CDR3: TGTGCCAGCAGGATAAGCGGGAGCCCGTCCTACGAGCAGTACTTC.

This chain connects TRBV2 to TRBJ2-7, with 8 bases lining up with TRBD1. The J segment lost 4 bases and the V segment lost 7 bases, leaving 6 bases of the junction unmatched. The CDR3 covers 13 residues. CDR1 and CDR2 from the germline V gene are SNHLY and FYNNEI. The CDR3 loop reads CASIDRGSYEQYF. The DNA of the CDR3 is TGTGCCAGCATCGACAGGGGTTCATACGAGCAGTACTTC.

CDR3 in DNA: TGCGCCAGCAGCCCCAGGACAGGGGCCTTACCTAACTATGGCTACACCTTC. Translating it yields CASSPRTGALPNYGYTF. The chain is built from TRBV5-1 and TRBJ1-2; 9 nucleotides agree with TRBD1. The junction had 10 bases not matched to a gene; V was cut back by 4 bases and J by 0 bases. CDR3 length: 17 amino acids. Germline V gives CDR1 SGHRS, CDR2 YFSETQ.

Here the CDR3 reads CASTSGGSPYEQYF. In DNA, the CDR3 is TGTGCCAGCACCAGCGGGGGATCTCCCTACGAGCAGTACTTC. V is TRBV6-1 and J is TRBJ2-7; 8 bases fit TRBD2. V dropped 7 bases and J dropped 2; count of bases not matched to a gene: 7. Germline CDR1 reads MNHNS; CDR2 reads SASEGT. This CDR3 has 14 amino acids.

This chain uses TRBV18 with TRBJ2-5; 7 nucleotides align to TRBD2. Germline loops: CDR1 KGHSH, CDR2 LQKENI. J gave up 5 bases and V 1 base, and 4 bases lay outside the gene matches. There are 14 residues in the CDR3. The CDR3 reads CASSPQFGGETQYF. The CDR3 DNA reads as TGTGCCAGCTCACCACAGTTCGGGGGGGAGACCCAGTACTTC.

V is TRBV7-2 and J is TRBJ2-3, with 13 bases matching TRBD2. Trimming at V came to 3 bases and at J to 0 bases, leaving 6 bases not matched to a gene. The CDR3 consists of 18 residues. CDR1 and CDR2 (germline): SGHTA, FQGNSA. CDR3: CASSFGTSGARSTDTQYF. DNA of the CDR3: TGTGCCAGCAGCTTTGGGACTAGCGGGGCTAGAAGCACAGATACGCAGTATTTT.

J is TRBJ2-4 and V is TRBV2; maybe TRBD1 (6 bases). Looked up from germline, CDR1 is SNHLY and CDR2 is FYNNEI. The CDR3 consists of 14 residues. Trimming shortened V by 2 bases and J by 7 bases, and 12 bases separated the two germline ends. DNA for the CDR3: TGTGCCAGCAGTGAACAGGGGCCGGGTAACATTCAGTACTTC. This sequence encodes CASSEQGPGNIQYF.

This chain joins TRBV5-1 and TRBJ2-3; 12 bases are a match to TRBD1. Per germline, CDR1 SGHRS and CDR2 YFSETQ. V dropped 1 base and J dropped 3; count of bases not matched to a gene: 6. The CDR3 loop spans 17 amino acids. As DNA, the CDR3 is TGCGCCAGCAGCTTGCGGGGACAGGGGGCGCCTACAGATACGCAGTATTTT. Encoded protein: CASSLRGQGAPTDTQYF.

This chain connects TRBV19 to TRBJ2-5; unclear D gene. The CDR3 length is 15 residues. Germline values: CDR1 LNHDA, CDR2 SQIVND (reference sequence). V was trimmed by 3 bases and J by 1 base, leaving 12 bases between them. CDR3 sequence reads: CASSINRAAQETQYF. For the CDR3, the DNA is TGTGCCAGTAGTATCAACCGGGCCGCCCAAGAGACCCAGTACTTC.

The chain is built from TRBV7-2 and TRBJ2-7; 11 bases match TRBD2. Germline V lookup: CDR1 SGHTA, CDR2 FQGNSA. The V gene end was trimmed by 1 base and the J gene end by 2 bases; junction bases not matched to a gene: 1. The CDR3 consists of 15 residues. This chain's CDR3 is CASSLGLAGTYEQYF. The CDR3 DNA reads as TGTGCCAGCAGCTTAGGACTAGCGGGAACCTACGAGCAGTACTTC.

This chain uses TRBV6-1 with TRBJ1-5, with 8 bases that match TRBD1. V shed 8 bases and J 3 bases; nucleotides not matched to a gene: 9. The CDR3 contains 15 residues. Germline values: CDR1 MNHNS, CDR2 SASEGT. Here the CDR3 reads CASWTGQVYNQPQHF. The CDR3 DNA reads TGTGCCAGCTGGACAGGGCAAGTTTACAATCAGCCCCAGCATTTT.

The chain carries TRBV4-1 and TRBJ2-4; D unresolved. Trimming pared 1 base from V and 5 bases from J, leaving 15 bases between. Germline loops: CDR1 MGHRA, CDR2 YSYEKL. The CDR3 runs 16 residues. The DNA for the CDR3 is TGCGCCAGCAGCCAAGGGCCCCAAGGGTACCAAAACATTCAGTACTTC. It is translated as CASSQGPQGYQNIQYF.

CDR3 bases: TGCAGCGTTCGGGACAATGGCTACACCTTC. Its translation is CSVRDNGYTF. V usage is TRBV29-1 and J usage is TRBJ1-2; maybe TRBD1 (6 bases). The V end was cut by 5 bases, the J end by 6 bases, with 7 bases between. The CDR3 spans 10 residues. Germline V gives CDR1 SQVTM, CDR2 ANQGSEA.

This clone was found once. This chain links TRBV5-1 with TRBJ1-2; possible D gene TRBD1, 6 bases. The CDR3 runs 15 residues. V was clipped by 3 bases and J by 1 base, with 13 bases between them. Germline V gene data show CDR1 as SGHRS and CDR2 as YFSETQ. CDR3 DNA: TGCGCCAGCAGCTCTAACAGGGCGAATAACTATGGCTACACCTTC. Protein product: CASSSNRANNYGYTF.

The J gene is TRBJ2-3, the V gene TRBV9; the D is unclear. Germline V CDR1 and CDR2: SGDLS, YYNGEE. The CDR3 loop spans 13 amino acids. The ends were cut back, 0 bases at V and 9 bases at J, with 11 bases in the middle. CDR3: CASSVDGLATQYF. The CDR3 nucleotides read TGTGCCAGCAGCGTAGATGGGCTGGCGACGCAGTATTTT.

The genes are TRBV5-1 and TRBJ2-7; 10 bases match TRBD1. V dropped 0 bases and J dropped 1; count of bases not matched to a gene: 10. The CDR3 length is 18 residues. Germline V gives CDR1 SGHRS, CDR2 YFSETQ. The CDR3 DNA reads as TGCGCCAGCAGCTTGGCCGGGACAGGGGACATGCGGTCCTACGAGCAGTACTTC. Its translation is CASSLAGTGDMRSYEQYF.

The V gene is TRBV19, the J gene TRBJ2-7; D not resolved. The V gene lost 5 bases and the J gene lost 0 bases, with 17 bases spanning the gap. The CDR3 spans 16 residues. Germline assignment: CDR1 LNHDA and CDR2 SQIVND (reference sequence). The CDR3 here is CASSFSSATSSYEQYF. Here the CDR3 DNA reads TGTGCCAGTAGTTTTTCGAGCGCCACATCCTCCTACGAGCAGTACTTC.

J is TRBJ2-5 and V is TRBV5-4; TRBD2 might be the D (6 bases). V lost 4 bases and J 5 bases, leaving 18 bases between the germline ends. CDR3 length: 15 residues. Per the germline V gene, CDR1 is SGHNT and CDR2 is YYREEE (reference sequence). The CDR3 nucleotides read TGTGCCAGCAGCCCACGGGACTCAACGGGGGAGACCCAGTACTTC. Translation: CASSPRDSTGETQYF.

This clone was detected ten times or more. The chain recombines TRBV29-1 with TRBJ2-5; D possibly corresponds to TRBD1 (7 bases). The CDR3 loop spans 15 amino acids. Germline V gene data show CDR1 as SQVTM and CDR2 as ANQGSEA. V lost 4 bases and J 0 bases, leaving 15 bases between the germline ends. CDR3 loop: CSVGTGEVNQETQYF. The CDR3 nucleotides read TGCAGCGTTGGAACAGGGGAGGTTAACCAAGAGACCCAGTACTTC.

V and J are TRBV10-1 and TRBJ2-2; 8 bases fit TRBD1. Per germline, CDR1 WNHNN and CDR2 SYGVQD (reference sequence). The V and J ends lost 6 bases and 1 base, in that order; junction bases with no gene match: 1. The CDR3 runs 14 residues. CDR3 nucleotide sequence: TGCGCCAGCAGGGGGACAGGGAACACCGGGGAGCTGTTTTTT. Protein product: CASRGTGNTGELFF.

The rearrangement uses TRBV7-9 and TRBJ1-5, with D perhaps TRBD1 (5 bases). Germline V gene lookup returns CDR1 SEHNR and CDR2 FQNEAQ (reference sequence). Trimming pared 5 bases from V and 2 bases from J, leaving 10 bases between. The CDR3 loop spans 14 amino acids. CDR3 sequence reads: CASSRRGGNQPQHF. In nucleotides, the CDR3 is TGTGCCAGCAGCCGCCGAGGGGGCAATCAGCCCCAGCATTTT.

V gene TRBV5-1 combines with J gene TRBJ1-2; TRBD1 aligns across 11 bases. J was trimmed by 4 bases and V by 5 bases; bases with no gene match: 4. Germline CDR1 reads SGHRS; CDR2 reads YFSETQ. CDR3 length equals 14 residues. CDR3 residues: CASRGTGGAYGYTF. The CDR3 DNA reads as TGCGCCAGCAGGGGGACAGGGGGTGCCTATGGCTACACCTTC. The variable domain in full, with the rest retrieved from reference TRBV5-1 and TRBJ1-2, is KAGVTQTPRYLIKTRGQQVTLSCSPISGHRSVSWYQQTPGQGLQFLFEYFSETQRNKGNFPGRFSGRQFSNSRSEMNVSTLELGDSALYLCASRGTGGAYGYTFGSGTRLTVV.

The chain carries TRBV5-1 and TRBJ2-3, with 11 bases aligning to TRBD2. Losses at the gene ends were 4 bases for V and 0 bases for J; bases not matched to a gene: 1. Germline values: CDR1 SGHRS, CDR2 YFSETQ. This CDR3 is built from 15 residues. CDR3 bases: TGCGCCAGCAGCGCTAGCGGGGGGAGCACAGATACGCAGTATTTT. Translating gives CASSASGGSTDTQYF. The complete variable domain, with remaining parts taken from reference TRBV5-1 and TRBJ2-3, reads KAGVTQTPRYLIKTRGQQVTLSCSPISGHRSVSWYQQTPGQGLQFLFEYFSETQRNKGNFPGRFSGRQFSNSRSEMNVSTLELGDSALYLCASSASGGSTDTQYFGPGTRLTVL.

This clone occurred a few times. The same CDR3 also results from other DNA sequences found in this sample. This chain joins TRBV30 and TRBJ1-1; the D is unclear. The CDR3 runs 12 residues. With 0 bases removed from V and 1 base from J, the gap between germline ends came to 3 bases. CDR1 GTSNPN and CDR2 SVGIG come from the germline V gene (reference sequence). The CDR3 DNA follows: TGTGCCTGGAGTGTTACGAACACTGAAGCTTTCTTT. As protein: CAWSVTNTEAFF.

The rearrangement uses TRBV2 and TRBJ1-2; D unclear. CDR1 and CDR2 (germline): SNHLY, FYNNEI. The V end lost 3 bases, the J end lost 2 bases, and 4 bases lay between the germline ends. This CDR3 has 12 residues. CDR3 nucleotides: TGTGCCAGCAGTGACCAAAACTATGGCTACACCTTC. Its protein is CASSDQNYGYTF.

The chain recombines TRBV11-2 with TRBJ2-7; 8 bases line up with TRBD2. The V gene end was trimmed by 4 bases and the J gene end by 2 bases; junction bases not matched to a gene: 4. Looked up from germline, CDR1 is SGHAT and CDR2 is FQNNGV. The CDR3 is 14 amino acids. The CDR3 region is CASSSLAGTYEQYF. The CDR3 DNA reads TGTGCCAGCAGCTCTCTAGCGGGCACCTACGAGCAGTACTTC.

This clone was observed a single time. This rearrangement joins TRBV5-1 to TRBJ2-1; TRBD1 or TRBD2 may be the D gene (6 bases each). CDR1 SGHRS and CDR2 YFSETQ come from the germline V gene. The CDR3 runs to 13 residues. V dropped 4 bases and J dropped 9 bases, with 14 bases sitting between them. The CDR3 loop reads CASSGGPLSEQFF. The CDR3 nucleotides read TGCGCCAGCAGCGGGGGGCCCCTCTCTGAGCAGTTCTTC.

The chain couples TRBV10-1 to TRBJ2-2; D uncertain. This CDR3 region has 13 residues. V was shortened by 3 bases and J by 1 base, with 3 bases between the two germline ends. From germline, CDR1 is WNHNN and CDR2 SYGVQD (reference sequence). This CDR3 is CASSDGNTGELFF. CDR3 nucleotide sequence: TGCGCCAGCAGTGATGGGAACACCGGGGAGCTGTTTTTT.